The clone carrying this T cell receptor (beta chain) has a handful of counts. The antigen is undetermined. Sequencing libraries made from TCR beta cDNA carried unique molecular identifiers. A single record per CDR3 protein comes from TCRdb applying MiXCR to the PCR reads. This table holds about 770,000 distinct CDR3 sequences, about 45% found once. The data were taken from a study of post-analysis software for immune sequencing data. Across the whole study: Several disease courses (relapsing-remitting, secondary progressive and progressive-relapsing) of multiple sclerosis were included.

Study-level findings and limits: A handful of TRBV segments (TRBV5-6, TRBV5-1 and TRBV20-1 among them) occurred more frequently in patients than in controls.

This CDR3 comprises 14 residues. Germline trimming cut 7 bases from V and 2 bases from J; bases unmatched to any gene: 6. Sequencing was performed on blood. V usage is TRBV12-3 or TRBV12-4 and J usage is TRBJ2-5; 8 bases align to TRBD1. This TCR came from a girl aged 10 to 17 with multiple sclerosis. As DNA, the CDR3 is TGTGCCAGCACCCCGGACAGGGTTCAAGAGACCCAGTACTTC. Amino acid sequence: CASTPDRVQETQYF.